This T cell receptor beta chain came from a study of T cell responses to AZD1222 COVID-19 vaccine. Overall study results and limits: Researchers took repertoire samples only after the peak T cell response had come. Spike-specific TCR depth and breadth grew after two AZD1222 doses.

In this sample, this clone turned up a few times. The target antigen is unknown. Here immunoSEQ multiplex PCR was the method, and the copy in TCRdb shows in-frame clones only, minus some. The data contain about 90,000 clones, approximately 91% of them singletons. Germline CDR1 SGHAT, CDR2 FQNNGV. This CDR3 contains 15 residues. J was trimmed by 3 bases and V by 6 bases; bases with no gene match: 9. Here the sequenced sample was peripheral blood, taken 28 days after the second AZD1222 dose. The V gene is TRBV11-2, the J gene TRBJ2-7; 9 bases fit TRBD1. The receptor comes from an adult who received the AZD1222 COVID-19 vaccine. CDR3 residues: CASSSGTGRIYEQYF. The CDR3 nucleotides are TGTGCCAGCAGTTCGGGGACAGGGAGGATCTACGAGCAGTACTTC. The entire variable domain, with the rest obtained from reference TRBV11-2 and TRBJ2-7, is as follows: EAGVAQSPRYKIIEKRQSVAFWCNPISGHATLYWYQQILGQGPKLLIQFQNNGVVDDSQLPKDRFSAERLKGVDSTLKIQPAKLEDSAVYLCASSSGTGRIYEQYFGPGTRLTVT.